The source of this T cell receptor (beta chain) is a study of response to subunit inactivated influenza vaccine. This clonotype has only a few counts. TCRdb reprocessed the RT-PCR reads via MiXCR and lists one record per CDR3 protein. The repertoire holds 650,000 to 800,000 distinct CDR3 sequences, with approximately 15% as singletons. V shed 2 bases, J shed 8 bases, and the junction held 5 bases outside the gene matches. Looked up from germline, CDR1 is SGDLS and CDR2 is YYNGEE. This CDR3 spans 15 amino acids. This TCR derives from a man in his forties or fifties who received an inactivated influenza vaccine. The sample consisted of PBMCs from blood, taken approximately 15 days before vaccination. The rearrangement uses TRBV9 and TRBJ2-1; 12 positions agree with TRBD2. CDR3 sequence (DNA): TGTGCCAGCAGCGTTTCTAGCGGGAGGGAGGATGAGCAGTTCTTC. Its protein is CASSVSSGREDEQFF.